Sequencing of this TCR beta chain was carried out in a study of blood T cell repertoires in COVID-19. Some clones are missing from TCRdb's copy, which holds only in-frame ones; the method was immunoSEQ multiplex PCR. Of approximately 150,000 clones detected, about 85% appear once; the ten largest clones hold over 4%. The CDR3 consists of 20 residues. CDR1 and CDR2 from the germline V gene are LGHDT and YNNKEL (reference sequence). Participants were aged roughly 18 to 90 years, lived in 24 US areas, and enrolled virtually. As to this clone: The junction departs from the called germline gene at one end, perhaps through a read error.

V and J are TRBV3-1 (or the pseudogene TRBV3-2) and TRBJ1-1; 10 nucleotides line up with TRBD1. This TCR derives from a woman aged 40 to 50 who had been exposed to COVID-19. Source material: PBMCs or T cells enriched from blood (not recorded which). The CDR3 DNA reads TGTGCCAGCAGTCAAGGGGTAACTAGACAGGGGGCATTCATGGACACTGAAGCTTTCTTT. This translates into CASSQGVTRQGAFMDTEAFF.